This TCR beta chain was sequenced in a study of cytomegalovirus exposure and HLA in healthy donors. Overall study results and limits: TRBV6-2, TRBV6-3 and other indistinguishable V segments were excluded. Upon later analysis, HLA-associated TCR beta chains proved more clonally expanded than other, equally common chains.

The CDR3 has 16 amino acids. Germline trimming cut 6 bases from V and 5 bases from J; bases unmatched to any gene: 13. Germline CDR1 is MDHEN and CDR2 is SYDVKM. A multiplex PCR was run with 60 Vbeta primers and 13 Jbeta primers. Clones were read by immunoSEQ multiplex PCR, and TCRdb kept only the in-frame ones, dropping some. The sample records 150,000 to 200,000 clones, roughly 80% being singletons. This clone was picked up a small number of times. Its antigen is unknown. This chain links TRBV28 with TRBJ1-5, with 7 bases identical to TRBD1. This clonotype was sampled from a woman between 18 and 30 years old in good health and CMV-seronegative. The source material was PBMCs. DNA of the CDR3: TGTGCCAGCAGATTACCACAGGGGAACGGGGATCAGCCCCAGCATTTT. Protein sequence: CASRLPQGNGDQPQHF.